The TCR beta chain under discussion was sequenced for a study of shared T cell receptors in the human thymus. Germline CDR1 reads LGHNA; CDR2 reads YSLEER. J was trimmed by 5 bases and V by 3 bases; bases with no gene match: 9. CDR3 size: 15 residues. Measured with immunoSEQ multiplex PCR; TCRdb has only the in-frame clones, and not every one. The sample shows some 660,000 clones, approximately 89% of them seen only once. These same records also appear under a second study, on human thymus T cells.

The chain links TRBV4-3 to TRBJ1-1, with 7 bases that match TRBD1. What was sequenced was thymocytes. The sequence was obtained from a boy under three years old with a congenital heart defect. CDR3: CASSHIRDSETEAFF. The CDR3 nucleotides are TGCGCCAGCAGCCATATCCGGGACAGTGAAACTGAAGCTTTCTTT.